Listed below are T cell receptor beta chains from one sample, sequenced in a study of shared clonotypes between healthy human individuals. Libraries were prepared by immunoSEQ multiplex PCR; TCRdb keeps only in-frame clonotypes and omits some of them. This sample has about 2.1 million clones; over 85% occur once, and the top ten carry approximately 1.7%. Sequencing input: naive CD8+ T cells from PBMCs. These receptors all come from a man aged 18 to 35 in good health. Some clones in this sample may be carry-over from other donors' samples. Both conserved end residues are part of each CDR3.

v_gene: TRBV5-5
len: 18
j_gene: TRBJ1-2
CDR3aa: CASSTATGTPNRSYGYTF

v_gene: TRBV27
len: 15
j_gene: TRBJ2-1
CDR3aa: CASSHSSGGRNEQFF

v_gene: TRBV7-6
len: 16
j_gene: TRBJ2-2
CDR3aa: CASRATSGRGTGELFF

v_gene: TRBV28
len: 15
j_gene: TRBJ1-5
CDR3aa: CASSYWTGSNQPQHF

v_gene: TRBV7-9
len: 13
j_gene: TRBJ2-1
CDR3aa: CASSLPSYNEQFF

v_gene: TRBV11-2
len: 15
j_gene: TRBJ2-7
CDR3aa: CASTPGGSPTYEQYF

v_gene: TRBV27
len: 15
j_gene: TRBJ2-5
CDR3aa: CASSLSRTGGETQYF

v_gene: TRBV5-6
len: 13
j_gene: TRBJ1-1
CDR3aa: CASGMVADTEAFF

v_gene: TRBV5-1
len: 17
j_gene: TRBJ1-1
CDR3aa: CASSPGQGSFGDTEAFF

v_gene: TRBV6-5
len: 14
j_gene: TRBJ2-7
CDR3aa: CASSYEPVSYEQYF

v_gene: TRBV28
len: 16
j_gene: TRBJ1-5
CDR3aa: CASSFGWGDSNQPQHF

v_gene: TRBV10-3
len: 15
j_gene: TRBJ2-3
CDR3aa: CAISESDSSRDTQYF

v_gene: TRBV5-1
len: 12
j_gene: TRBJ1-1
CDR3aa: CASRTGNTEAFF

v_gene: TRBV6-1
len: 14
j_gene: TRBJ1-5
CDR3aa: CASSEFGRRKPQHF